This is a list of T cell receptor beta chains from one sample in a study of T cells in Graves' hyperthyroidism and ophthalmopathy. TCRdb recomputed calls from the multiplex PCR reads with MiXCR, one row per CDR3 protein. The data show 690,000 or so distinct CDR3 sequences, 18% seen once. The sample consisted of blood. Every receptor here comes from a woman aged 50 to 65 with Graves' hyperthyroidism that later progressed to Graves' ophthalmopathy. Both conserved end residues are part of each CDR3. The D gene is left open where the match is weak. Clone size, where shown, is once, few, many, or a class for clones that have expanded.

j_gene: TRBJ1-6
d_gene: .
v_gene: TRBV7-2
len: 14
abundance: many
CDR3nt: TGTGCCAGCAGCTTAAGGGGGTATAATTCACCCCTCCACTTT
CDR3aa: CASSLRGYNSPLHF

j_gene: TRBJ2-3
d_gene: .
v_gene: TRBV2
len: 17
abundance: many
CDR3nt: TGTGCCAGCAGTGAAGTCTCTTGGAAGGTCTTGACAGATACGCAGTATTTT
CDR3aa: CASSEVSWKVLTDTQYF

j_gene: TRBJ1-4
d_gene: .
v_gene: TRBV20-1
len: 15
abundance: few
CDR3nt: TGCAGTGCTAGGTCCCCTCAGGGGCCGAATGAAAAACTGTTTTTT
CDR3aa: CSARSPQGPNEKLFF

j_gene: TRBJ1-5
d_gene: .
v_gene: TRBV2
len: 13
abundance: many
CDR3nt: TGTGCCAGCGGGCAGGGAAGCAATCAGCCCCAGCATTTT
CDR3aa: CASGQGSNQPQHF

j_gene: TRBJ2-7
d_gene: TRBD1
v_gene: TRBV15
len: 16
abundance: few
CDR3nt: TGTGCCACCAGCAGAGATATGGACAGGGGGTCTTACGAGCAGTACTTC
CDR3aa: CATSRDMDRGSYEQYF

j_gene: TRBJ2-4
d_gene: TRBD1
v_gene: TRBV12-3/TRBV12-4
len: 16
abundance: many
CDR3nt: TGTGCCAGCAGTCATCGAACCGGGACAGGGGGAAACATTCAGTACTTC
CDR3aa: CASSHRTGTGGNIQYF

j_gene: TRBJ1-5
d_gene: .
v_gene: TRBV19
len: 15
abundance: few
CDR3nt: TGTGCCAGTAGCTTGGGGCCCTATAGCAATCAGCCCCAGCATTTT
CDR3aa: CASSLGPYSNQPQHF

j_gene: TRBJ2-1
d_gene: TRBD1
v_gene: TRBV9
len: 15
abundance: .
CDR3nt: TGTGCCAGCAGCCCGGGACAGTACTCCTACAATGAGCAGTTCTTC
CDR3aa: CASSPGQYSYNEQFF

j_gene: TRBJ1-2
d_gene: .
v_gene: TRBV6-1
len: 17
abundance: many
CDR3nt: TGTGCCAGCAGTTCGAGACAGGCTTCCCCTTCTCCGGGGGGCTACACCTTC
CDR3aa: CASSSRQASPSPGGYTF

j_gene: TRBJ2-2
d_gene: .
v_gene: TRBV9
len: 16
abundance: few
CDR3nt: TGTGCCAGCAGCGTAGGCCACCAGGGTACCACCGGGGAGCTGTTTTTT
CDR3aa: CASSVGHQGTTGELFF

j_gene: TRBJ2-5
d_gene: .
v_gene: TRBV9
len: 15
abundance: few
CDR3nt: TGTGCCAGCAGCTCCCGGGACCTCGCCCAAGAGACCCAGTACTTC
CDR3aa: CASSSRDLAQETQYF

j_gene: TRBJ2-1
d_gene: TRBD1
v_gene: TRBV6-1
len: 14
abundance: .
CDR3nt: TGTGCCAGCATTAACACAGGGGTAAGCAATGAGCAGTTCTTC
CDR3aa: CASINTGVSNEQFF

j_gene: TRBJ2-5
d_gene: .
v_gene: TRBV4-1
len: 15
abundance: .
CDR3nt: TGCGCCAGCAGCCAAGAAGGGCCCTTACACGAGACCCAGTACTTC
CDR3aa: CASSQEGPLHETQYF

j_gene: TRBJ1-4
d_gene: .
v_gene: TRBV5-1
len: 15
abundance: many
CDR3nt: TGCGCCAGCAGCTTGCGGCCAGCAACTAATGAAAAACTGTTTTTT
CDR3aa: CASSLRPATNEKLFF

j_gene: TRBJ2-3
d_gene: .
v_gene: TRBV5-1
len: 17
abundance: few
CDR3nt: TGCGCCAGCAGTAAAGCCCCTGGTGGGTCTAGCACAGATACGCAGTATTTT
CDR3aa: CASSKAPGGSSTDTQYF

j_gene: TRBJ1-2
d_gene: TRBD1
v_gene: TRBV12-3/TRBV12-4
len: 16
abundance: many
CDR3nt: TGTGCCAGCAGTTTCGAGACAGGGATGGATAACTATGGCTACACCTTC
CDR3aa: CASSFETGMDNYGYTF

j_gene: TRBJ2-5
d_gene: TRBD1
v_gene: TRBV10-1
len: 16
abundance: many
CDR3nt: TGCGCCAGCAGCGGAACCGGGACAGGGCTTCGAGAGACCCAGTACTTC
CDR3aa: CASSGTGTGLRETQYF

j_gene: TRBJ1-5
d_gene: TRBD1
v_gene: TRBV6-1
len: 15
abundance: .
CDR3nt: TGTGCCAGCAGTGAAGGGCAGGGGGGCAATCAGCCCCAGCATTTT
CDR3aa: CASSEGQGGNQPQHF

j_gene: TRBJ1-2
d_gene: TRBD1
v_gene: TRBV5-1
len: 16
abundance: .
CDR3nt: TGCGCCAGCAGCTCCGGGACAGGGGGTTCTTCGTATGGCTACACCTTC
CDR3aa: CASSSGTGGSSYGYTF

j_gene: TRBJ1-2
d_gene: .
v_gene: TRBV7-8
len: 15
abundance: many
CDR3nt: TGTGCCAGCAGCTTACGCCGAACAGCTAACTATGGCTACACCTTC
CDR3aa: CASSLRRTANYGYTF

j_gene: TRBJ1-2
d_gene: .
v_gene: TRBV18
len: 15
abundance: many
CDR3nt: TGTGCCAGCTCACCACCCGGACTGTTAGTGAATGGCTACACCTTC
CDR3aa: CASSPPGLLVNGYTF

j_gene: TRBJ2-1
d_gene: .
v_gene: TRBV5-4
len: 13
abundance: .
CDR3nt: TGTGCCAGCAGCCCCGGGCCTCCCAATGAGCAGTTCTTC
CDR3aa: CASSPGPPNEQFF

j_gene: TRBJ1-5
d_gene: .
v_gene: TRBV7-2
len: 15
abundance: .
CDR3nt: TGTGCCAGCAGCTTAGAGGTTTCACCCCATCAGCCCCAGCATTTT
CDR3aa: CASSLEVSPHQPQHF

j_gene: TRBJ1-2
d_gene: .
v_gene: TRBV20-1
len: 12
abundance: few
CDR3nt: TGCAGTGCTCAGGCAGGAAACTATGGCTACACCTTC
CDR3aa: CSAQAGNYGYTF

j_gene: TRBJ2-5
d_gene: TRBD2
v_gene: TRBV6-2/TRBV6-3
len: 16
abundance: few
CDR3nt: TGTGCCAGCAGTTACGGTAGCGGGGGGCTTCGGGGGACCCAGTACTTC
CDR3aa: CASSYGSGGLRGTQYF

j_gene: TRBJ1-2
d_gene: TRBD1
v_gene: TRBV7-9
len: 15
abundance: .
CDR3nt: TGTGCCAGCAGCCTAACCCTTACAGGGGCTCTTGGCTACACCTTC
CDR3aa: CASSLTLTGALGYTF

j_gene: TRBJ2-6
d_gene: .
v_gene: TRBV27
len: 15
abundance: few
CDR3nt: TGTGCCAGCAGTTTCCTGGGGTCTGGGGCCAACGTCCTGACTTTC
CDR3aa: CASSFLGSGANVLTF

j_gene: TRBJ1-1
d_gene: .
v_gene: TRBV11-2
len: 12
abundance: few
CDR3nt: TGTGCCAGCAGCTTAGGGGTTAAAGAAGCTTTCTTT
CDR3aa: CASSLGVKEAFF

j_gene: TRBJ2-3
d_gene: TRBD2
v_gene: TRBV20-1
len: 16
abundance: once
CDR3nt: TGCAGTGCTAGAGAACTAGCGGGGGGTTGGGCAGATACGCAGTATTTT
CDR3aa: CSARELAGGWADTQYF

j_gene: TRBJ2-7
d_gene: TRBD1
v_gene: TRBV27
len: 14
abundance: .
CDR3nt: TGTGCCAGCAGTTTACAGACAGGGACCTACGAGCAGTACTTC
CDR3aa: CASSLQTGTYEQYF

j_gene: TRBJ1-6
d_gene: .
v_gene: TRBV14
len: 15
abundance: .
CDR3nt: TGTGCCAGCAGCCAAGTCCTGGGTAATAATTCACCCCTCCACTTT
CDR3aa: CASSQVLGNNSPLHF

j_gene: TRBJ1-6
d_gene: .
v_gene: TRBV5-6
len: 15
abundance: many
CDR3nt: TGTGCCAGCAGCCGGACCGCGGTGATTGTCTCACCCCTCCACTTT
CDR3aa: CASSRTAVIVSPLHF

j_gene: TRBJ2-2
d_gene: .
v_gene: TRBV5-5
len: 13
abundance: .
CDR3nt: TGTGCCAGCAGCTTGGCTTTTTCCGGGGAGCTGTTTTTT
CDR3aa: CASSLAFSGELFF

j_gene: TRBJ1-3
d_gene: TRBD1
v_gene: TRBV7-8
len: 15
abundance: .
CDR3nt: TGTGCCAGCAGCCCACAGGGGGGTACTGGAAACACCATATATTTT
CDR3aa: CASSPQGGTGNTIYF

j_gene: TRBJ1-5
d_gene: TRBD1
v_gene: TRBV18
len: 16
abundance: many
CDR3nt: TGTGCCAGCTCACAACAGGGGTTGGGGAGCAATCAGCCCCAGCATTTT
CDR3aa: CASSQQGLGSNQPQHF

j_gene: TRBJ1-4
d_gene: TRBD1
v_gene: TRBV7-6
len: 14
abundance: few
CDR3nt: TGTGCCAGCAGCACGACAGGGGCGAATGAAAAACTGTTTTTT
CDR3aa: CASSTTGANEKLFF

j_gene: TRBJ1-2
d_gene: .
v_gene: TRBV5-6
len: 16
abundance: few
CDR3nt: TGTGCCAGCAGCTTGCTGGGAGGTGACAGCCTCTATGGCTACACCTTC
CDR3aa: CASSLLGGDSLYGYTF